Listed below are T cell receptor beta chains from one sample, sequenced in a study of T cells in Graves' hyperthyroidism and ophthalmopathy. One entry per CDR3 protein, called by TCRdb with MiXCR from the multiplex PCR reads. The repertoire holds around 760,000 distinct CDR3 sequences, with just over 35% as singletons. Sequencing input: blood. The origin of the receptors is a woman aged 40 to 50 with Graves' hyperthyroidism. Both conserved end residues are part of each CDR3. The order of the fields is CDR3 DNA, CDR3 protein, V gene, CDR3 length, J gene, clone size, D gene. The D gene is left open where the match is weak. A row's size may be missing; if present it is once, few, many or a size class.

TGTGCCAGCAGCTCAAGGGGGACAGTAAATTCACCCCTCCACTTT	CASSSRGTVNSPLHF	TRBV7-2	15	TRBJ1-6	many	TRBD1
TGTGCCAGCAGCTTAAGGTTCCGAGAGCGGGAGCAGTACTTC	CASSLRFREREQYF	TRBV7-9	14	TRBJ2-7	many	-
TGCGCCAGCAGCCGCACCCAGATAGCAACTAATGAAAAACTGTTTTTT	CASSRTQIATNEKLFF	TRBV4-1	16	TRBJ1-4	-	-
TGCGCCAGCAGCCCGTGGACAGGGGTGAACACTGAAGCTTTCTTT	CASSPWTGVNTEAFF	TRBV5-1	15	TRBJ1-1	many	TRBD1
TGTGCCAGCACACAGGGGGCAGATATCTACGAGCAGTACTTC	CASTQGADIYEQYF	TRBV10-3	14	TRBJ2-7	-	TRBD1
TGTGCCAGCAGCCAAGACGGTGTGAGGGGGCATGGCTACACCTTC	CASSQDGVRGHGYTF	TRBV3-1	15	TRBJ1-2	few	TRBD1
TGCGCCAGCAGTGGTATCCAGGGTAAAGAGACCCAGCACTTC	CASSGIQGKETQHF	TRBV10-2	14	TRBJ2-5	-	-
TGCGCCAGCAGTTCCGGGACTAGAAGCAGCACCGGGGAGCTGTTTTTT	CASSSGTRSSTGELFF	TRBV5-1	16	TRBJ2-2	-	TRBD2
TGCAGTCAGCAACTAGCGGGGAAAGAGACCCAGTACTTC	CSQQLAGKETQYF	TRBV20-1	13	TRBJ2-5	-	TRBD2
TGTGCCAGCAGTTATGCCAACAGGGCGCTCAGCTCTGGGGCCAACGTCCTGACTTTC	CASSYANRALSSGANVLTF	TRBV7-2	19	TRBJ2-6	few	-
TGTGCCAGCAGCCGATCCGGGTGGCCGCTAAGTGAAAAACTGTTTTTT	CASSRSGWPLSEKLFF	TRBV7-9	16	TRBJ1-4	many	-
TGCAGTGCCAGATGGCAGGGGCTATCCTACGAGCAGTACTTC	CSARWQGLSYEQYF	TRBV20-1	14	TRBJ2-7	many	-
TGTGCCAGCAGCTTAGAGGCTCTCTCCTACGAGCAGTACTTC	CASSLEALSYEQYF	TRBV7-2	14	TRBJ2-7	many	-
TGTGCCAGCGACCGGGACAGCCAGCAGTATTTT	CASDRDSQQYF	TRBV2	11	TRBJ2-3	-	TRBD1
TGTGCCAGCATTGAAGTCGCTGAAGCTTTCTTT	CASIEVAEAFF	TRBV6-1	11	TRBJ1-1	-	-
TGTGCCAGCTGGGCATTCTCTGGAAACACCATATATTTT	CASWAFSGNTIYF	TRBV5-4	13	TRBJ1-3	-	-
TGCAGTGCTAGAGATTTAACAGCCCCGTCGAACTATGGCTACACCTTC	CSARDLTAPSNYGYTF	TRBV20-1	16	TRBJ1-2	many	-
TGTGCGATTTCCAGAGGCGGGGGGGACACAGATACGCAGTATTTT	CAISRGGGDTDTQYF	TRBV10-3	15	TRBJ2-3	-	TRBD2
TGTGCCAGTAGTGTACAGGGCTGGACAACTTCCTCCGGGGAGCTGTTTTTT	CASSVQGWTTSSGELFF	TRBV19	17	TRBJ2-2	-	-
TGCAGTGCTAGAGCAGGGGGGGCCACTGAAGCTTTCTTT	CSARAGGATEAFF	TRBV20-1	13	TRBJ1-1	-	TRBD1
TGCAGCGGTGGGTCCTCCTACGAGCAGTACTTC	CSGGSSYEQYF	TRBV29-1	11	TRBJ2-7	-	-
TGCGCCAGCAGCCCCCTGGACAGGTCACCGTACGAGCAGTACTTC	CASSPLDRSPYEQYF	TRBV5-1	15	TRBJ2-7	-	TRBD1
TGTGCCACCAGTGACCCCAAAAGCACCACTTACGAGCAGTACTTC	CATSDPKSTTYEQYF	TRBV24-1	15	TRBJ2-7	few	-
TGCAGTGCGAGTGGGGGATACCCCACTAACACTGAAGCTTTCTTT	CSASGGYPTNTEAFF	TRBV20-1	15	TRBJ1-1	-	-
TGTGCCAGCGTCCCCGTGTGGAGGGACACTGAAGCTTTCTTT	CASVPVWRDTEAFF	TRBV12-3/TRBV12-4	14	TRBJ1-1	few	-
TGTGCCAGTAGTATGAGGGGGGCTCAGCCCCAGCATTTT	CASSMRGAQPQHF	TRBV19	13	TRBJ1-5	many	-
TGTGCCAGTAGCAATTCCGTGAACACTGAAGCTTTCTTT	CASSNSVNTEAFF	TRBV19	13	TRBJ1-1	many	-
TGTGCCAGCAGCTCAGGGGGTGCCGGAAACACCATATATTTT	CASSSGGAGNTIYF	TRBV6-5	14	TRBJ1-3	few	TRBD1
TGCAGCGTTGGAGGGGCCGAGCAGTACTTC	CSVGGAEQYF	TRBV29-1	10	TRBJ2-7	once	-
TGTGCCAGCAGCCACCCGGGGCGGGACGAGCAGTACTTC	CASSHPGRDEQYF	TRBV7-9	13	TRBJ2-7	-	-
TGCAGTGCTAGAGGGCGGGGGCAAGAGACCCAGTACTTC	CSARGRGQETQYF	TRBV20-1	13	TRBJ2-5	many	TRBD2
TGTGCCAGCAGCTCCAGCCTCCCTAACTATGGCTACACCTTC	CASSSSLPNYGYTF	TRBV12-3/TRBV12-4	14	TRBJ1-2	-	-
TGCGCCAGCAGCCAAGACCCCAGCCCCAAGAACACTGAAGCTTTCTTT	CASSQDPSPKNTEAFF	TRBV4-3	16	TRBJ1-1	few	-
TGTGCCAGCAGCTCAGGTTTAAGAGCAGATGAAGCTTTCTTT	CASSSGLRADEAFF	TRBV7-2	14	TRBJ1-1	few	-
TGTGCCAGCAGTTTAACCCAATACTATGGCTACACCTTC	CASSLTQYYGYTF	TRBV6-5	13	TRBJ1-2	-	-
TGTGCCAGCAGTTACCGGACGGAAAATCAGCCCCAGCATTTT	CASSYRTENQPQHF	TRBV28	14	TRBJ1-5	few	-
TGTGCCACCAGCCACCGGACAGGATGGAGGACCTACACCTTC	CATSHRTGWRTYTF	TRBV15	14	TRBJ1-2	-	TRBD1
TGTGCCAGCAGCCCCAAAAAGGACGGGAACACTGAAGCTTTCTTT	CASSPKKDGNTEAFF	TRBV7-9	15	TRBJ1-1	many	-
TGCGCCAGCAGCCAAGTTGAGGGCGGGGCTGAAGCTTTCTTT	CASSQVEGGAEAFF	TRBV4-3	14	TRBJ1-1	many	-
TGTGCCAGCCAGACAGGGGTTGGCAATCAGCCCCAGCATTTT	CASQTGVGNQPQHF	TRBV6-6	14	TRBJ1-5	few	TRBD1
TGTGCCATCAGTCTCAGAGACAGAACCACTGAAGCTTTCTTT	CAISLRDRTTEAFF	TRBV10-3	14	TRBJ1-1	many	-
TGTGCCAGCAGTCCCCAGGAGGGGTGGAACACCGGGGAGCTGTTTTTT	CASSPQEGWNTGELFF	TRBV12-3/TRBV12-4	16	TRBJ2-2	-	-
TGTGCCAGCAGGAGGGATTTCGAAGTTTCGACCTCGAACACTGAAGCTTTCTTT	CASRRDFEVSTSNTEAFF	TRBV6-5	18	TRBJ1-1	many	-
TGCAGTGCCTCCGGGGGGAGCGCTGAAGCTTTCTTT	CSASGGSAEAFF	TRBV20-1	12	TRBJ1-1	many	-
TGCAGCGTTGATTCCGGGACAGGGGGAAACACCATATATTTT	CSVDSGTGGNTIYF	TRBV29-1	14	TRBJ1-3	many	TRBD1
TGCAGTGCTATGGGGCTAGCGGGGTTTACTGGAGAGACCCAGTACTTC	CSAMGLAGFTGETQYF	TRBV20-1	16	TRBJ2-5	-	TRBD2
TGTGCCAGCAGCTTAGTTTGGAGGGCCGAGCAGTACTTC	CASSLVWRAEQYF	TRBV11-2	13	TRBJ2-7	few	-
TGTGCCAGCAGTCCATCGGGGGGGTGGTTTAACTATGGCTACACCTTC	CASSPSGGWFNYGYTF	TRBV27	16	TRBJ1-2	-	-
TGTGCCTGGGGGCGGAGGAACACTGAAGCTTTCTTT	CAWGRRNTEAFF	TRBV30	12	TRBJ1-1	-	-
TGTGCCAGCAGCTTAGCGCGGGGCGAGCAGTACTTC	CASSLARGEQYF	TRBV7-9	12	TRBJ2-7	many	-
TGTGCCAGCAGTTTGAAAAACCCCATCTACGAGCAGTACTTC	CASSLKNPIYEQYF	TRBV6-5	14	TRBJ2-7	-	-
TGTGCCAGCAGCCCCTCGGGACTCCCCTTAGGGTATGGCTACACCTTC	CASSPSGLPLGYGYTF	TRBV5-4	16	TRBJ1-2	-	-
TGCGCCAGCAGTGAGGGTTTCGGTAGGGCCACTGAAGCTTTCTTT	CASSEGFGRATEAFF	TRBV10-1	15	TRBJ1-1	-	-
TGTGCCAGCAGCCCGGAGACAGGGGCGAACTATGGCTACACCTTC	CASSPETGANYGYTF	TRBV7-2	15	TRBJ1-2	few	TRBD1
TGCAGTGCTAGTACCAGTGGGGCAGGGACGCCCTACGAGCAGTACTTC	CSASTSGAGTPYEQYF	TRBV20-1	16	TRBJ2-7	-	-
TGTGCCAGCGGGCACCCAGGGGCTGGGGCCAACGTCCTGACTTTC	CASGHPGAGANVLTF	TRBV7-9	15	TRBJ2-6	few	-